This TCR beta chain was recovered during a study of OX40 agonist ivuxolimab in advanced cancers. About the investigation overall: Ivuxolimab, which targeted the costimulatory receptor OX40 (CD134), was an agonistic, fully human IgG2 monoclonal antibody. Among the 52 dose-escalation patients, some 20 had hepatocellular carcinoma, roughly 15 melanoma, 9 renal cell carcinoma and 9 head and neck cancer. Patients were allowed to have had prior anti-PD-1, anti-PD-L1 or anti-CTLA-4 therapy, and approximately 40% of the dose-escalation patients had previously received checkpoint inhibitors. The monotherapy dose-escalation portion (N ≈ 50 patients) of the phase I ivuxolimab trial is reported in the paper. Intravenous ivuxolimab was administered to patients every 2 weeks at six dose levels: 0.01, 0.1, 0.3, 1.5, 3 and 10 mg/kg. Peripheral TCRbeta sequencing was intended to test whether TCR sequence diversity was altered and clonal T-cell expansion was caused by ivuxolimab. A male proportion of almost 85% and a mean age of 60 years, ranging from roughly 23 to 80, were recorded for the dose-escalation cohort. Partial responses were achieved by three dose-escalation patients, of whom one had hepatocellular carcinoma and two had cutaneous melanoma.

Patients with a history of autoimmune disease or receiving systemic immunosuppression were excluded from the trial. Peripheral blood for TCR sequencing was collected from all dose cohorts at baseline, on cycle 4 day 1, and on cycle 7 day 1. The samples were drawn from a first-in-human, open-label, multicenter phase I dose-escalation trial of ivuxolimab. Adults with locally advanced or metastatic head and neck squamous cell, hepatocellular, melanoma or renal cell carcinoma were enrolled in the trial. Before TCR sequencing, CD4+ T cells and CD8+ T cells from peripheral blood were sorted into separate populations. In regard to this clone: No cognate antigen has been identified for it. No base quality information exists; no much larger clone differs at one position.

Relative to germline, V is missing 3 bases and J is missing 10 bases, with 6 bases of the junction outside any gene match. Its CDR3 holds 14 amino acids, cysteine through phenylalanine. The read is trimmed to its CDR3 DNA, 42 bases read in frame from base 1. CDR1 and CDR2 are read off the germline V gene as SGHVS and FQNEAQ. Points the paper makes about the study in general: In partial responders in the 0.1-3.0 mg/kg groups, normalized peripheral clonal expansion was found to be among the lowest, especially among CD8+ T cells. At doses of 0.1 to 3.0 mg/kg, clonal expansion of both CD4+ and CD8+ blood T cells was observed from baseline to week 6. After ivuxolimab, more expanded clones were found on average in CD8+ T cells than in CD4+ T cells. Antigen specificity was not determined for the clonally expanded peripheral T cells. Low levels of normalized T-cell clonal expansion were also seen in some patients who did not respond.

Genomic DNA was extracted from sorted cells for sequencing of the TCRbeta CDR3 region. TCRbeta CDR3 regions were sequenced using the immunoSEQ Assay. TCRdb stores this immuneACCESS table with in-frame sequences only. Part of the clones is absent; in the studies checked, under half of the shortfall reflects unresolved V genes, and no reason is known for the rest. Here the sample has approximately 39,000 clones; about 85% occur a single time. The ten largest clonotypes hold about 4.2% of the sample. Sequenced material: CD4+ or CD8+ T cells sorted from blood, taken in a trial of the OX40 agonist ivuxolimab. The origin of this receptor is an adult with an advanced solid tumor such as melanoma, head and neck, liver or kidney cancer. The chain is assembled from TRBV7-8 and TRBJ1-6, with 7 central nucleotides matching TRBD1. The nucleotide sequence reads as follows: TGTGCCAGCAGCTTGGCTGGAGGGGGCTCACCCCTCCACTTT. This yields the protein CASSLAGGGSPLHF.